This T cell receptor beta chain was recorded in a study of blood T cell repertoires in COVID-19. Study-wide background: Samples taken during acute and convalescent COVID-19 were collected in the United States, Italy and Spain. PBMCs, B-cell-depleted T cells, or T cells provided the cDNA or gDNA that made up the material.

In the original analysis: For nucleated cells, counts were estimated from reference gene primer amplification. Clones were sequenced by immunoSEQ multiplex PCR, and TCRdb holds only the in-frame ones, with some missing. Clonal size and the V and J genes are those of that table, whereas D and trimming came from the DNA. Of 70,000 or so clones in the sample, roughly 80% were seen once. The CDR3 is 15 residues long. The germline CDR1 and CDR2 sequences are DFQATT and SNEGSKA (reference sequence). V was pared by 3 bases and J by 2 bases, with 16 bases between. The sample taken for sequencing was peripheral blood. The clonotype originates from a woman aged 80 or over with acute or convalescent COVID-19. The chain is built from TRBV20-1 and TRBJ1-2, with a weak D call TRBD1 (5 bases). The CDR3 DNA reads TGCAGTGCTAGTCGGGGGTCTCCGGGAAACTATGGCTACACCTTC. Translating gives CSASRGSPGNYGYTF.